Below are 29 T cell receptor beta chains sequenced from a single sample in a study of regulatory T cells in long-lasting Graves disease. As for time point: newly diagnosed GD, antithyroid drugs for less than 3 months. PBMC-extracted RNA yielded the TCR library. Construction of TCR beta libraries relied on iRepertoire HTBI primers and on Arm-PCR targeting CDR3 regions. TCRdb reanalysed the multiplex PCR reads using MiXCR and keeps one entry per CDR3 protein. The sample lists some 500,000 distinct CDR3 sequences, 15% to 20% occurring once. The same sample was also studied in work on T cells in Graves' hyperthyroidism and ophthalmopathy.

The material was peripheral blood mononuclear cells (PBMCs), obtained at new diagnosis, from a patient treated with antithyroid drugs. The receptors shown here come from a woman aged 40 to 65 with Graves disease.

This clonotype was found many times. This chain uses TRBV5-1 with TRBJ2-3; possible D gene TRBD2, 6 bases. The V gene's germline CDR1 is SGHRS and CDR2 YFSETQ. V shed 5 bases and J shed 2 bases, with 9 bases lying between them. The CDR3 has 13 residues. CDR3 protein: CASRSGDTDTQYF. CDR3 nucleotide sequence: TGCGCCAGCAGATCGGGAGACACAGATACGCAGTATTTT.

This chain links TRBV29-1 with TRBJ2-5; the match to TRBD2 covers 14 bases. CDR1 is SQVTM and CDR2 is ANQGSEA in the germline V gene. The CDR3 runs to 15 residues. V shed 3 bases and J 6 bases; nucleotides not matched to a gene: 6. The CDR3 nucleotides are TGCAGCGTTGATAGGAGGACTAGCGGGGGGAAGACCCAGTACTTC. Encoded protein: CSVDRRTSGGKTQYF.

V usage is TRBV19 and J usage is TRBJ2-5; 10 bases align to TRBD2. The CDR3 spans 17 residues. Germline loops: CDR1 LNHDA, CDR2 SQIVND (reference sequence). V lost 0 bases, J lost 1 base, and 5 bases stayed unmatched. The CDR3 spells CASSIDVAGGVQETQYF. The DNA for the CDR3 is TGTGCCAGTAGTATAGATGTAGCGGGGGGCGTCCAAGAGACCCAGTACTTC.

CDR3 protein: CASSQTGFKLFF. In nucleotides, the CDR3 is TGTGCCAGCAGCCAAACAGGGTTCAAACTGTTTTTT. The rearrangement links TRBV28 to TRBJ1-4; a possible D gene is TRBD1 (6 bases). Deletions cut 6 bases from V and 11 bases from J, with 13 bases between. There are 12 residues in the CDR3. Germline V gene data show CDR1 as MDHEN and CDR2 as SYDVKM.

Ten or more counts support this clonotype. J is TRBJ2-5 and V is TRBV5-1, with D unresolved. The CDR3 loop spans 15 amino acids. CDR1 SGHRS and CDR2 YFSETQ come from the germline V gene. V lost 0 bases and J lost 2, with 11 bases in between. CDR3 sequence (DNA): TGCGCCAGCAGCTTGGGTGCCGGCCGACAAGAGACCCAGTACTTC. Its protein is CASSLGAGRQETQYF.

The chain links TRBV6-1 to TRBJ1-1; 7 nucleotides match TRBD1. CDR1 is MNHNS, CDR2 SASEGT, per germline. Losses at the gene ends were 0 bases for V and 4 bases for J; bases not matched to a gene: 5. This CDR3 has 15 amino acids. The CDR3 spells CASSEARQGGTEAFF. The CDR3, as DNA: TGTGCCAGCAGTGAAGCGCGACAGGGCGGCACTGAAGCTTTCTTT.

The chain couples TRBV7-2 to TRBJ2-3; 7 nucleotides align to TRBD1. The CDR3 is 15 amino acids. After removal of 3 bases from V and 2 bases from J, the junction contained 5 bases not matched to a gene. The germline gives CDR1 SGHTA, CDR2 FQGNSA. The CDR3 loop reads CASSLTGTFTDTQYF. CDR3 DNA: TGTGCCAGCAGCTTGACAGGGACCTTCACAGATACGCAGTATTTT.

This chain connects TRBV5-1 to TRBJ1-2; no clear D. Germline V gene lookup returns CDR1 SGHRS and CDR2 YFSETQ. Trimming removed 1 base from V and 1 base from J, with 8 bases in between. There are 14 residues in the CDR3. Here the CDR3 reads CASSLTLNNYGYTF. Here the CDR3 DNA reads TGCGCCAGCAGCTTGACCCTAAATAACTATGGCTACACCTTC.

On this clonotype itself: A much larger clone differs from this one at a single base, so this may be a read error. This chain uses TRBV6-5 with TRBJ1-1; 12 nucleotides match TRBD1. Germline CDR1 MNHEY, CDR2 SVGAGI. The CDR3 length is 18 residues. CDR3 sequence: CTSSYTGGTGGESTEAFF. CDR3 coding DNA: TGTACCAGCAGTTACACCGGGGGGACAGGGGGCGAAAGTACTGAAGCTTTCTTT.

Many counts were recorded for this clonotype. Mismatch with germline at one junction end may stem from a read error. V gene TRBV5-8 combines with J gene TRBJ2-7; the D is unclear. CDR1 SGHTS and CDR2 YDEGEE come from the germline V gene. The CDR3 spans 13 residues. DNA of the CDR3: TGCGCCAGCAGCTTCGAGCTATCCTACGAGCAGTACTTC. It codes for CASSFELSYEQYF.

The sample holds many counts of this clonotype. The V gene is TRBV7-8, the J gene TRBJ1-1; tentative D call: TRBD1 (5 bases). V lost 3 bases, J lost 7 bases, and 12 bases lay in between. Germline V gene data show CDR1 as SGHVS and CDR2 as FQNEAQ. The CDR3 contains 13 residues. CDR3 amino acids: CASSFNGGVEAFF. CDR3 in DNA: TGTGCCAGCAGCTTTAATGGGGGGGTTGAAGCTTTCTTT. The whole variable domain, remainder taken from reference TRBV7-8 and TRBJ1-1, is GAGVSQSPRYKVAKRGQDVALRCDPISGHVSLFWYQQALGQGPEFLTYFQNEAQLDKSGLPSDRFFAERPEGSVSTLKIQRTQQEDSAVYLCASSFNGGVEAFFGQGTRLTVV.

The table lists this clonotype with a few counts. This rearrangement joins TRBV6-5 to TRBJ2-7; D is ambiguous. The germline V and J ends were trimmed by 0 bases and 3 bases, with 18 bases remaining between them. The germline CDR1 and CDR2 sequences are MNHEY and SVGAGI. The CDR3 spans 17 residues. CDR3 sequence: CASSYSISSASGYEQYF. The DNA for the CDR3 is TGTGCCAGCAGTTACTCGATATCCAGTGCTTCGGGCTACGAGCAGTACTTC.

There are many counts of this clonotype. The CDR3: CASSPRGTHTSSPLHF. CDR3 DNA: TGTGCCAGCAGCCCCCGTGGGACCCATACGAGTTCACCCCTCCACTTT. The chain uses TRBV6-1 and TRBJ1-6, with a weak D call TRBD1 (5 bases). CDR3 length: 16 residues. The germline V gene encodes CDR1 MNHNS and CDR2 SASEGT. Trimming removed 6 bases at V and 9 bases at J, with 21 bases between.

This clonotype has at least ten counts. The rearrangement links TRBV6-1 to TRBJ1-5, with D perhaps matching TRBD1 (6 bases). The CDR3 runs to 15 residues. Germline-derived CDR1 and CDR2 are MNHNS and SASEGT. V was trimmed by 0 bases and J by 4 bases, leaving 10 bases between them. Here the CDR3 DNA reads TGTGCCAGCAGTGAAGCTTACAGGGTAAATCAGCCCCAGCATTTT. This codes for CASSEAYRVNQPQHF.

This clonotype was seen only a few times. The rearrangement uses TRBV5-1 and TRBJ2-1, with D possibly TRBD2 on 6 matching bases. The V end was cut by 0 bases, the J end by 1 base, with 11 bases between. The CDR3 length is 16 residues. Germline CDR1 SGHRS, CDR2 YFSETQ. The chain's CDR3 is CASSLEFGGSYNEQFF. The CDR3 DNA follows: TGCGCCAGCAGCTTGGAATTCGGGGGATCCTACAATGAGCAGTTCTTC.

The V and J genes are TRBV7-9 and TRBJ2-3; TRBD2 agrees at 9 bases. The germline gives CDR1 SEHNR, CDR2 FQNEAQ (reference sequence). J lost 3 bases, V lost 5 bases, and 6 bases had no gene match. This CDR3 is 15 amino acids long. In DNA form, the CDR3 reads TGTGCCAGCAGCCCCAGGACTAGCGAAACAGATACGCAGTATTTT. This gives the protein CASSPRTSETDTQYF.

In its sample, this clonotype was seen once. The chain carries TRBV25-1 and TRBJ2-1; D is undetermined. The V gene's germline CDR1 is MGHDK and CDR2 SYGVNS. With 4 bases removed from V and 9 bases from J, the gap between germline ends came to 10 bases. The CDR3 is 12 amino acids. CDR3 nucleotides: TGTGCCAGCAGTGGCAGTTTGGGTGAGCAGTTCTTC. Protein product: CASSGSLGEQFF.

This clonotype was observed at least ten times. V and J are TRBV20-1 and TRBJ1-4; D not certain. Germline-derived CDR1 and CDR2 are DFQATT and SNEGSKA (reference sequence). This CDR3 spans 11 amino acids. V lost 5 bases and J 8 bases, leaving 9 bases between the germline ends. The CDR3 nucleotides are TGCAGTGCTCCTTTTGCGGAAAAACTGTTTTTT. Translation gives CSAPFAEKLFF.

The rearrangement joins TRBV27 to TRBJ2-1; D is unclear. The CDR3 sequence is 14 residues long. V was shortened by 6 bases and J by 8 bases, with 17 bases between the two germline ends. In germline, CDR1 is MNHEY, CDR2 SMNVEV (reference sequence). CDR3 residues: CASRSLWSLDEQFF. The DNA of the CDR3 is TGTGCCAGCAGGTCCCTGTGGTCCTTGGATGAGCAGTTCTTC.

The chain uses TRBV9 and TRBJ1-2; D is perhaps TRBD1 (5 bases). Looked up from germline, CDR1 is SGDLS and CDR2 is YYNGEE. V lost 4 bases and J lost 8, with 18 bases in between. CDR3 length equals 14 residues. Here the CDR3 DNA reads TGTGCCAGCAGCTCCTCCGGGGCGCATCAAGGCTACACCTTC. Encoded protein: CASSSSGAHQGYTF.

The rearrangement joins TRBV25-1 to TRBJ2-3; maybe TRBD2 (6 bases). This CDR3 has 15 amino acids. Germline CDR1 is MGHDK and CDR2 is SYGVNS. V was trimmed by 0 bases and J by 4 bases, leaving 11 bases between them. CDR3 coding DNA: TGTGCCAGCAGTGAATACGGAGGGGTTGCAGATACGCAGTATTTT. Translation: CASSEYGGVADTQYF.

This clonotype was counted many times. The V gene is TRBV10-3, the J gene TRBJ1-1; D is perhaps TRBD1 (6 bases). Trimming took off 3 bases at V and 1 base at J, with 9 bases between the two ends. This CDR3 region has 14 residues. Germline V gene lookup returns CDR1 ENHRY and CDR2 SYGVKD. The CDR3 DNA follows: TGTGCCATCAGTGACAGGGGAGGGAACACTGAAGCTTTCTTT. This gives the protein CAISDRGGNTEAFF.

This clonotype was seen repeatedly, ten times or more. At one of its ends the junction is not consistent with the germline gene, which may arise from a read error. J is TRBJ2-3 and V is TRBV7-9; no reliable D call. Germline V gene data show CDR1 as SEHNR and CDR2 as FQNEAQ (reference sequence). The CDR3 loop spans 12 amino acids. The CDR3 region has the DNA TGTGCCAGCAGCTTTGACACATATACGCAGTATTTT. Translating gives CASSFDTYTQYF. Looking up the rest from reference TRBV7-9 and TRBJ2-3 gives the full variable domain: DTGVSQNPRHKITKRGQNVTFRCDPISEHNRLYWYRQTLGQGPEFLTYFQNEAQLEKSRLLSDRFSAERPKGSFSTLEIQRTEQGDSAMYLCASSFDTYTQYFGPGTRLTVL.

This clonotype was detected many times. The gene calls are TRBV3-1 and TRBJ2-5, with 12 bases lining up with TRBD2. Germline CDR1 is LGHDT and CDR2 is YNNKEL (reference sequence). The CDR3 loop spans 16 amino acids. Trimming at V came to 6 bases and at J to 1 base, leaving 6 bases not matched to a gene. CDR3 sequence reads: CASRRLAGARQETQYF. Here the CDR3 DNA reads TGTGCCAGCAGGCGACTAGCGGGGGCGCGCCAAGAGACCCAGTACTTC.

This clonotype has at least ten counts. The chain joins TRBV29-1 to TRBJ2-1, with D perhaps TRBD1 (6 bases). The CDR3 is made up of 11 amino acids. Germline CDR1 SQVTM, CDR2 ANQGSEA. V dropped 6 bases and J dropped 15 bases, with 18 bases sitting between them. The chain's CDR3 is CSVWSGGGRFF. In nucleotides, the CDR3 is TGCAGCGTCTGGAGTGGGGGCGGACGGTTCTTC.

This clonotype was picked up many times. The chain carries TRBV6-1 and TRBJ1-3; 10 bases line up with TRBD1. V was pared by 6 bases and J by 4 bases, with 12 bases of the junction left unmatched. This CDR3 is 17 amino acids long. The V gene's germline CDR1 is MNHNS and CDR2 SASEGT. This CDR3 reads CASRGDRGDFMGNTIYF. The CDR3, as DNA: TGTGCCAGCAGGGGGGACAGGGGAGACTTTATGGGAAACACCATATATTTT.

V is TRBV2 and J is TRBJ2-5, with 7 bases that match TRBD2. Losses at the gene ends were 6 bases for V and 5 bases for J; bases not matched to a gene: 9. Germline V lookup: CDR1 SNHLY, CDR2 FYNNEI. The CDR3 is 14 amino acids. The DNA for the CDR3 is TGTGCCAGCAGCGGAGGACTAGTCCGCGAGACCCAGTACTTC. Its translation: CASSGGLVRETQYF.

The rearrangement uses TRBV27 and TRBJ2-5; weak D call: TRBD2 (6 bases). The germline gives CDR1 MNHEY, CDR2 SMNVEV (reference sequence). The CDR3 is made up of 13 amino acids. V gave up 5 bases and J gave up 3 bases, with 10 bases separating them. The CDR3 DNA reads TGTGCCAGCAGTCCGGACTACGAAGAGACCCAGTACTTC. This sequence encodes CASSPDYEETQYF.

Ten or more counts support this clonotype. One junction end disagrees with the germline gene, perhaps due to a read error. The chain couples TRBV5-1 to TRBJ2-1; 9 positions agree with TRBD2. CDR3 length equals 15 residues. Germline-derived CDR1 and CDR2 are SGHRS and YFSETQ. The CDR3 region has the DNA TGTGCCAGCAGCTTATTAGCGGGGGCCCACAATGAGCAGTTCTTC. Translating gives CASSLLAGAHNEQFF.